This TCR beta chain was captured in a study of blood T cell repertoires in COVID-19. Study background: Samples taken during acute and convalescent COVID-19 were collected in the United States, Italy and Spain. PBMCs, B-cell-depleted T cells, or T cells were the source of the cDNA or gDNA that made up the material.

In the authors' methods: Amplification of reference gene primers provided the estimated nucleated cell counts. Clones were read by immunoSEQ multiplex PCR, and TCRdb kept only the in-frame ones, dropping some. The V and J calls and clone size were taken over from that table, and D and trimming were inferred from the DNA. The sample includes approximately 16,000 clones, less than 90% of them seen just once. The CDR3 contains 16 residues. V was clipped by 1 base and J by 3 bases, with 14 bases between them. Looked up from germline, CDR1 is KGHSH and CDR2 is LQKENI. This chain joins TRBV18 and TRBJ2-3, with D maybe TRBD1 (5 bases). The sequenced sample was peripheral blood. The receptor was derived from a woman between 65 and 79 years old in a cohort sampled during active or convalescent COVID-19. In DNA, the CDR3 is TGTGCCAGCTCACCACGTCAGGGCCGTCGGACAGATACGCAGTATTTT. Translated: CASSPRQGRRTDTQYF.